This T cell receptor (beta chain) was captured by sequencing in a study of neurological immune-mediated disorders. Synthesis of cDNA used 5'RACE (with 10-nucleotide random UMIs). Via MiXCR, TCRdb re-called the 5' RACE reads, giving one row per CDR3 protein. The repertoire consists of under 60,000 distinct CDR3 sequences, with about 15% occurring once and the leading ten covering 3.5% to 4.5%. This clonotype is classed as medium-sized (0.01 to 0.1%). V was cut by 6 bases and J by 1 base, with 15 bases left in between. The CDR3 consists of 14 residues. CDR1 is DFQATT and CDR2 is SNEGSKA in the germline V gene (reference sequence).

Sequenced sample: PBMCs. The rearrangement joins TRBV20-1 to TRBJ1-1; no definite D call. The sequence came from a man aged 55 to 70 in good health. In DNA form, the CDR3 reads TGCAGTGCCCAAAGACAAGGGAGGAACACTGAAGCTTTCTTT. This codes for CSAQRQGRNTEAFF.